The 9 T cell receptor beta chains below all came from one sample that was sequenced in a study of cytomegalovirus exposure and HLA in healthy donors. PCR primers comprised 60 Vbeta and 13 Jbeta primers. Profiled with immunoSEQ multiplex PCR; TCRdb holds only in-frame clones, not every one. The sample has some 100,000 clones, approximately 77% seen once; the top ten hold around 14%. Sequenced input: PBMCs. These receptors were taken from a male donor in good health and CMV-seropositive.

The V call is TRBV30, the J call TRBJ1-1, with D possibly matching TRBD1 (5 bases). Deletions cut 1 base from V and 11 bases from J, with 20 bases between. The CDR3 has 14 amino acids. The germline CDR1 and CDR2 sequences are GTSNPN and SVGIG (reference sequence). In DNA form, the CDR3 reads TGTGCCTGGAGTGCCTCGGGGGTGGCAGCCTGGGCTTTCTTT. Translation gives CAWSASGVAAWAFF.

This clone showed up just a few times. The chain is built from TRBV5-4 and TRBJ2-7, with D perhaps TRBD1 (5 bases). Trimming took off 0 bases at V and 6 bases at J, with 13 bases between the two ends. Germline V lookup: CDR1 SGHNT, CDR2 YYREEE (reference sequence). CDR3 length equals 14 residues. This chain's CDR3 is CASSLGGRGREQYF. For the CDR3, the DNA is TGTGCCAGCAGCTTGGGGGGTAGGGGTCGCGAGCAGTACTTC.

The chain recombines TRBV6-5 with TRBJ2-7, with a weak D call TRBD1 (6 bases). The CDR3 is 15 amino acids. Germline V gives CDR1 MNHEY, CDR2 SVGAGI. The V end was cut by 7 bases, the J end by 0 bases, with 16 bases between. CDR3 sequence reads: CASTPKTGPSYEQYF. CDR3 DNA sequence: TGTGCCAGCACACCTAAGACAGGTCCCTCCTACGAGCAGTACTTC.

This clone has only a few counts. The genes are TRBV23-1 and TRBJ1-1, with D possibly being TRBD1 (5 bases). TRBV23-1 is flagged as an ORF with uncertain function. The V end lost 2 bases, the J end lost 9 bases, and 16 bases lay between the germline ends. The CDR3 contains 14 residues. The CDR3 sequence: CASSQTQYRTQAFF. In DNA form, the CDR3 reads TGCGCCAGCAGTCAAACTCAATACAGGACCCAAGCTTTCTTT.

CDR3 nucleotides: TGTGCCAGCAGTGGACAGGGGGCCCTCACCGGGGAGCTGTTTTTT. Encoded protein: CASSGQGALTGELFF. The chain links TRBV2 to TRBJ2-2, with TRBD1 matching over 10 bases. The CDR3 covers 15 residues. Germline loops: CDR1 SNHLY, CDR2 FYNNEI. J lost 4 bases, V lost 4 bases, and 3 bases had no gene match. Combining the CDR3 with reference TRBV2 and TRBJ2-2 gives the whole variable domain EPEVTQTPSHQVTQMGQEVILRCVPISNHLYFYWYRQILGQKVEFLVSFYNNEISEKSEIFDDQFSVERPDGSNFTLKIRSTKLEDSAMYFCASSGQGALTGELFFGEGSRLTVL.

The V gene is TRBV6-1, the J gene TRBJ1-4; 8 bases match TRBD1. The J segment lost 7 bases and the V segment lost 5 bases, leaving 9 bases of the junction unmatched. This CDR3 has 15 amino acids. Germline CDR1 and CDR2: MNHNS and SASEGT. CDR3: CASSPRQGLSEKLFF. Here the CDR3 DNA reads TGTGCCAGCAGTCCCAGACAGGGGTTGAGTGAAAAACTGTTTTTT.

The chain combines TRBV5-1 with TRBJ1-6; 10 nucleotides agree with TRBD1. J was trimmed by 10 bases and V by 5 bases; bases with no gene match: 3. The CDR3 runs 13 residues. Germline assignment: CDR1 SGHRS and CDR2 YFSETQ. The CDR3 loop is CASRGTGVSPLHF. CDR3 nucleotide sequence: TGCGCCAGCAGGGGGACAGGGGTGTCACCCCTCCACTTT.

This chain uses TRBV11-2 with TRBJ1-5; 9 bases align to TRBD1. The CDR3 is 17 residues long. Germline V CDR1 and CDR2: SGHAT, FQNNGV. V lost 2 bases to trimming and J lost 5 bases; unmatched junction nucleotides: 10. The CDR3, as DNA: TGTGCCAGCAGCTTAAACTCCCCGACAGGGGGGGATCAGCCCCAGCATTTT. Encoded protein: CASSLNSPTGGDQPQHF.

This clone has more than one count but fewer than ten. The chain has TRBV5-8 and TRBJ1-6; D unclear. Germline V gene sequence: CDR1 SGHTS, CDR2 YDEGEE. This CDR3 is built from 14 residues. The V end lost 2 bases, the J end lost 10 bases, and 13 bases lay between the germline ends. This CDR3 is CASSFRHQPSPLHF. In DNA, the CDR3 is TGTGCCAGCAGCTTTCGACACCAACCCTCACCCCTCCACTTT.